The sequence of this T cell receptor (beta chain) was determined in a study of shared clonotypes between healthy human individuals. Study-wide points: Sharing across four donors was highest in naive CD4 (around 5%) and lowest in memory CD8 (0.4%).

The trim removed 0 bases at V and 2 bases at J, leaving 7 bases unmatched. The CDR3 has 17 residues. Germline V gives CDR1 SGHNT, CDR2 YYREEE (reference sequence). Produced via immunoSEQ multiplex PCR; TCRdb's table is partial and in-frame only. The profile shows 2 million to 2.5 million clones, roughly 90% of them singletons. A note on this clone: Antigen unknown.

The TCR originated in a man in his late teens or twenties in good health. Some clones in this sample may be carry-over from other donors' samples. Input material: naive CD4+ T cells from PBMCs. The subset: CD45RA+ positively selected. The V gene is TRBV5-4, the J gene TRBJ1-3; TRBD1 matches 8 bases. CDR3 region: CASSLAGQGAAGNTIYF. The CDR3 DNA sequence: TGTGCCAGCAGCTTGGCCGGTCAGGGGGCCGCTGGAAACACCATATATTTT.